Below, 25 T cell receptor beta chains from the same sample are listed, as sequenced in a study of vaccination effects on CD4 cells after COVID-19. With the ViraFEST assay, the study expanded antigen-specific CD4+ T cells using viral peptide pools, then sequenced them. Investigators separated out CD4+ T cells once 10 days of culture had passed. Vaccination of participants consisted of two doses of either the BNT162b2 or mRNA-1273 vaccine. Libraries were prepared by immunoSEQ multiplex PCR; TCRdb keeps only in-frame clonotypes and omits some of them. The sample records approximately 11,000 clones, about 65% being singletons. No antigens are known for them. The sequencing used CD4+ T cells from PBMCs cultured with SARS-CoV-2 spike peptides, collected after COVID-19 vaccination. The receptors shown here come from a human donor who received a COVID-19 vaccine.

The V and J genes are TRBV6-5 and TRBJ2-6; the match to TRBD1 covers 7 bases. The CDR3 is made up of 14 amino acids. CDR1 and CDR2 from the germline V gene are MNHEY and SVGAGI. V was pared by 7 bases and J by 4 bases, with 4 bases of the junction left unmatched. CDR3 in amino acids: CASKGAAGANVLTF. Written as DNA, the CDR3 is TGTGCCAGCAAGGGGGCGGCCGGGGCCAACGTCCTGACTTTC.

There are a few counts of this clone. The CDR3: CASSRGEQGYQPQHF. As DNA, the CDR3 is TGTGCCAGCAGCCGGGGGGAGCAGGGATATCAGCCCCAGCATTTT. V is TRBV28 and J is TRBJ1-5; possibly TRBD1 for D (5 bases). CDR1 is MDHEN and CDR2 is SYDVKM in the germline V gene. The germline V and J ends were trimmed by 6 bases and 5 bases, with 17 bases remaining between them. There are 15 residues in the CDR3. Full variable domain (rest looked up from reference TRBV28 and TRBJ1-5): DVKVTQSSRYLVKRTGEKVFLECVQDMDHENMFWYRQDPGLGLRLIYFSYDVKMKEKGDIPEGYSVSREKKERFSLILESASTNQTSMYLCASSRGEQGYQPQHFGDGTRLSIL.

This clone was observed a few times. The rearrangement joins TRBV2 to TRBJ1-3; a weak D match, TRBD1 (6 bases). Germline V gives CDR1 SNHLY, CDR2 FYNNEI. This CDR3 contains 14 residues. V was cut by 7 bases and J by 0 bases, with 10 bases left in between. CDR3 loop: CASTGAISGNTIYF. The CDR3 coding sequence is TGTGCCAGCACAGGGGCTATCTCTGGAAACACCATATATTTT.

The J gene is TRBJ2-3, the V gene TRBV19, with D tentatively TRBD2 (6 bases). The V gene's germline CDR1 is LNHDA and CDR2 SQIVND (reference sequence). CDR3 length: 14 residues. V was pared by 4 bases and J by 5 bases, with 13 bases between. CDR3 nucleotide sequence: TGTGCCAGTAGTACCCGGGACTTCAGAGATACGCAGTATTTT. This codes for CASSTRDFRDTQYF.

The chain has TRBV5-6 and TRBJ2-6; no definite D call. This CDR3 is built from 17 residues. Germline V gene lookup returns CDR1 SGHDT and CDR2 YYEEEE. Trimming shortened V by 1 base and J by 0 bases, and 11 bases separated the two germline ends. CDR3 loop: CASSLNGRSSGANVLTF. The CDR3, as DNA: TGTGCCAGCAGCTTGAATGGCAGGAGCTCTGGGGCCAACGTCCTGACTTTC.

The gene calls are TRBV30 and TRBJ2-1, with 7 positions matching TRBD2. The CDR3 consists of 14 residues. Germline trimming cut 0 bases from V and 10 bases from J; bases unmatched to any gene: 9. Looked up from germline, CDR1 is GTSNPN and CDR2 is SVGIG (reference sequence). DNA for the CDR3: TGTGCCTGGAGTGTACCGGCGGGGGTTGGCGAGCAGTTCTTC. It is translated as CAWSVPAGVGEQFF.

This clone was observed a handful of times. J is TRBJ1-3 and V is TRBV7-9, with a weak D call TRBD1 (5 bases). The germline gives CDR1 SEHNR, CDR2 FQNEAQ (reference sequence). Trimming removed 4 bases at V and 0 bases at J, with 7 bases between. The CDR3 is made up of 14 amino acids. The CDR3 bases are TGTGCCAGCAGCTCAGGGTACTCTGGAAACACCATATATTTT. Translating it yields CASSSGYSGNTIYF.

The J gene is TRBJ2-7, the V gene TRBV28; 14 positions agree with TRBD2. The germline V gene has CDR1 MDHEN and CDR2 SYDVKM. V lost 6 bases and J lost 2; bases outside the gene matches: 9. CDR3 size: 17 residues. The CDR3 loop reads CASRPGLAGVLTYEQYF. The CDR3 region has the DNA TGTGCCAGCAGACCGGGACTAGCGGGAGTCTTAACCTACGAGCAGTACTTC.

This rearrangement joins TRBV13 to TRBJ1-1; D is undetermined. This CDR3 region has 16 residues. The V and J ends lost 5 bases and 0 bases respectively, with 16 bases between them. CDR1 is PRHDT, CDR2 FYEKMQ, per germline (reference sequence). CDR3 sequence reads: CASSPGALVLNTEAFF. DNA for the CDR3: TGTGCCAGCAGCCCAGGTGCGTTGGTGTTGAACACTGAAGCTTTCTTT.

This rearrangement joins TRBV5-1 to TRBJ2-6; 8 nucleotides match TRBD1. CDR1 SGHRS and CDR2 YFSETQ come from the germline V gene. The CDR3 is 15 amino acids. V lost 7 bases, J lost 2 bases, and 5 bases stayed unmatched. Written as DNA, the CDR3 is TGCGCCAGCGACAGGGGTAGTGCTGGGGCCAACGTCCTGACTTTC. Its translation is CASDRGSAGANVLTF.

The chain joins TRBV7-2 to TRBJ2-2; 12 bases map to TRBD1. CDR3 size: 16 residues. Unmatched junction bases numbered 10, after V lost 5 bases and J lost 9 bases. Germline assignment: CDR1 SGHTA and CDR2 FQGNSA. CDR3 amino acids: CASSTWGTGGDRELFF. The CDR3 region has the DNA TGTGCCAGCAGCACATGGGGGACAGGGGGCGACCGGGAGCTGTTTTTT.

The gene calls are TRBV28 and TRBJ1-6, with 7 bases matching TRBD1. J was trimmed by 5 bases and V by 6 bases; bases with no gene match: 10. Germline CDR1 MDHEN, CDR2 SYDVKM. The length of the CDR3 is 16 residues. The CDR3 DNA follows: TGTGCCAGCAGGCATCGGGACAGCTTTAATAATTCACCCCTCCACTTT. This translates into CASRHRDSFNNSPLHF.

The gene calls are TRBV4-3 and TRBJ1-4, with a possible D match to TRBD1 (5 bases). The V gene's germline CDR1 is LGHNA and CDR2 YSLEER. Between the trimmed V and J ends, which lost 1 base and 3 bases, there was a span of 12 bases. The CDR3 length is 16 residues. The CDR3: CASSQVSGVANEKLFF. CDR3 bases: TGCGCCAGCAGCCAAGTGTCGGGGGTAGCTAATGAAAAACTGTTTTTT.

This clone was picked up one time. The gene calls are TRBV30 and TRBJ1-1; D uncertain. The V end lost 0 bases, the J end lost 11 bases, and 19 bases lay between the germline ends. In germline, CDR1 is GTSNPN, CDR2 SVGIG (reference sequence). The CDR3 has 14 amino acids. In DNA form, the CDR3 reads TGTGCCTGGAGTGTAAAAAGGGCGGGCCGGCGGGCTTTCTTT. It is translated as CAWSVKRAGRRAFF.

As for this clone: One end of the junction does not line up with germline, which may come from a read error. The rearrangement uses TRBV7-7 and TRBJ1-1, with D possibly TRBD1 on 5 matching bases. The CDR3 has 13 amino acids. Germline V gene lookup returns CDR1 SSHAT and CDR2 FNYEAQ (reference sequence). This CDR3 reads CASSLGENTEAFF. The CDR3 DNA is TGTGCTAGCAGCTTAGGGGAGAACACTGAAGCTTTCTTT.

This sequence joins TRBV10-1 and TRBJ2-1; D is perhaps TRBD1 or TRBD2 (5 bases each). Trimming took 11 bases from V and 7 from J, leaving 24 bases between them. CDR3 length: 15 amino acids. Germline-derived CDR1 and CDR2 are WNHNN and SYGVQD (reference sequence). The CDR3, as DNA: TGCGCCGGGGATTGGGACCATCGTCCTAAAAATGAGCAGTTCTTC. Its protein product is CAGDWDHRPKNEQFF.

This clone was found a few times. V is TRBV19 and J is TRBJ1-1, with D possibly matching TRBD1 (5 bases). This CDR3 comprises 14 residues. V lost 10 bases, J lost 7 bases, and 22 bases lay in between. Germline CDR1 is LNHDA and CDR2 is SQIVND (reference sequence). The CDR3 nucleotides read TGTGCCACAACCCCGAGAGGGGACTTGAGTGAAGCTTTCTTT. Translated: CATTPRGDLSEAFF.

This chain uses TRBV7-9 with TRBJ1-3; tentatively, D is TRBD1 (5 bases). CDR3 length: 14 amino acids. Trimming shortened V by 11 bases and J by 1 base, and 15 bases separated the two germline ends. CDR1 and CDR2 from the germline V gene are SEHNR and FQNEAQ (reference sequence). The DNA of the CDR3 is TGTGCCGGGGGGGACGGCTTATCTGGAAACACCATATATTTT. Amino acids: CAGGDGLSGNTIYF.

The V gene is TRBV7-9, the J gene TRBJ1-2; D uncertain. The CDR3 length is 12 residues. CDR1 SEHNR and CDR2 FQNEAQ come from the germline V gene (reference sequence). V was trimmed by 2 bases and J by 8 bases, leaving 9 bases between them. In nucleotides, the CDR3 is TGTGCCAGCAGCTTACCAGTCCTGGGCTACACCTTC. This encodes CASSLPVLGYTF.

The CDR3 DNA is TGCGCCAGCAGTCCTCAGGGGCTGGGGATAGAAAAACTGTTTTTT. Translation gives CASSPQGLGIEKLFF. The chain joins TRBV4-1 to TRBJ1-4; tentative D call: TRBD1 (6 bases). With 6 bases removed from V and 8 bases from J, the gap between germline ends came to 19 bases. From germline, CDR1 is MGHRA and CDR2 YSYEKL. This CDR3 is built from 15 residues.

The chain couples TRBV7-2 to TRBJ1-6, with D possibly being TRBD1 (6 bases). The CDR3 runs to 16 residues. The germline V and J ends were trimmed by 5 bases and 9 bases, with 20 bases remaining between them. From germline, CDR1 is SGHTA and CDR2 FQGNSA. The CDR3 DNA follows: TGTGCCAGCAGCACCCGCGGGGGCCAAACGAGTTCACCCCTCCACTTT. Residues: CASSTRGGQTSSPLHF.

J is TRBJ2-3 and V is TRBV29-1; TRBD2 matches at 13 bases. The V gene's germline CDR1 is SQVTM and CDR2 ANQGSEA. The ends lost 6 bases at V and 5 bases at J; junction bases unmatched: 8. This CDR3 spans 15 amino acids. CDR3 sequence (DNA): TGCAGCGTACGAGGGACTAGCGGGACCATAGATACGCAGTATTTT. It is translated as CSVRGTSGTIDTQYF.

The gene calls are TRBV5-6 and TRBJ1-1; 7 bases match TRBD1. Germline values: CDR1 SGHDT, CDR2 YYEEEE. This CDR3 comprises 15 residues. Unmatched junction bases numbered 7, after V lost 0 bases and J lost 5 bases. This CDR3 reads CASSLVEGAWTEAFF. CDR3 nucleotides: TGTGCCAGCAGCTTGGTAGAGGGGGCATGGACTGAAGCTTTCTTT.

This clone was detected only a few times. This rearrangement joins TRBV19 to TRBJ2-3; D unclear. Trimming pared 3 bases from V and 4 bases from J, leaving 11 bases between. CDR3 size: 14 residues. The germline V gene encodes CDR1 LNHDA and CDR2 SQIVND (reference sequence). This CDR3 reads CASSISAGADTQYF. CDR3 nucleotide sequence: TGTGCCAGTAGTATTTCTGCTGGCGCAGATACGCAGTATTTT.

The V and J genes are TRBV2 and TRBJ2-5, with D uncertain. The ends were cut back, 7 bases at V and 1 base at J, with 10 bases in the middle. The CDR3 contains 13 residues. CDR1 is SNHLY, CDR2 FYNNEI, per germline. The CDR3 region has the DNA TGTGCCAGCACCAGGACGGTCCAAGAGACCCAGTACTTC. This translates into CASTRTVQETQYF. The full variable domain, completed using reference TRBV2 and TRBJ2-5, is EPEVTQTPSHQVTQMGQEVILRCVPISNHLYFYWYRQILGQKVEFLVSFYNNEISEKSEIFDDQFSVERPDGSNFTLKIRSTKLEDSAMYFCASTRTVQETQYFGPGTRLLVL.